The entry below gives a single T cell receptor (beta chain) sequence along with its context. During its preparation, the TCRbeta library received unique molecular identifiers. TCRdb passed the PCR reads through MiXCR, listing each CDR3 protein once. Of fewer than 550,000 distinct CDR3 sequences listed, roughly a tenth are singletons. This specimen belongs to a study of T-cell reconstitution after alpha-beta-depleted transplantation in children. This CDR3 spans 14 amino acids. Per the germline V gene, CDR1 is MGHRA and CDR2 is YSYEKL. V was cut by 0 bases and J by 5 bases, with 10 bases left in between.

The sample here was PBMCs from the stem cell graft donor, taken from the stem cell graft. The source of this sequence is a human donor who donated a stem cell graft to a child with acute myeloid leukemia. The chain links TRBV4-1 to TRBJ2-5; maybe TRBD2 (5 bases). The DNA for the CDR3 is TGCGCCAGCAGCCAAGATCTCGGGGTGGAGACCCAGTACTTC. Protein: CASSQDLGVETQYF.